Below are 14 T cell receptor beta chains sequenced from a single sample in a study of shared clonotypes between healthy human individuals. Repertoires were generated with immunoSEQ multiplex PCR, while TCRdb's copy carries only in-frame clones and drops some. The table includes approximately 2,300,000 clones, under 95% detected once. Sequencing was performed on naive CD4+ T cells from PBMCs. The subset is: CD45RA+ positively selected. These receptors were taken from a man in his late teens or twenties in good health. Some clones in this sample may be carry-over from other donors' samples.

CDR3 amino acids: CASLLGQKKNQPQHF. CDR3 nucleotides: TGTGCCAGCCTTTTGGGACAGAAAAAAAATCAGCCCCAGCATTTT. V usage is TRBV21-1 and J usage is TRBJ1-5; the table names TRBD1, a call not compared with the DNA. TRBV21-1 is a recognized pseudogene. This CDR3 spans 15 amino acids.

On this clone: Other DNA sequences from this sample encode an identical CDR3 as well. V is TRBV2 and J is TRBJ2-2; a weak D match, TRBD1 (6 bases). Germline V gene sequence: CDR1 SNHLY, CDR2 FYNNEI. CDR3 size: 14 residues. Trimming removed 4 bases from V and 1 base from J, with 7 bases in between. The CDR3 region is CASSGTVNTGELFF. DNA for the CDR3: TGTGCCAGCAGTGGGACAGTGAACACCGGGGAGCTGTTTTTT.

The CDR3 reads CASSFRTSPYNEQFF. For the CDR3, the DNA is TGTGCCAGCAGCTTCCGGACTAGTCCGTACAATGAGCAGTTCTTC. The J gene is TRBJ2-1, the V gene TRBV7-2; TRBD2 matches at 7 bases. V lost 3 bases to trimming and J lost 4 bases; unmatched junction nucleotides: 6. Germline V gives CDR1 SGHTA, CDR2 FQGNSA. This CDR3 contains 15 residues.

This chain joins TRBV15 and TRBJ2-1; 8 bases are shared with TRBD2. V lost 2 bases and J lost 1; bases outside the gene matches: 4. The length of the CDR3 is 16 residues. The germline gives CDR1 LNHNV, CDR2 YYDKDF (reference sequence). The CDR3 is CATSRSIAGSYNEQFF. In DNA form, the CDR3 reads TGTGCCACCAGCAGATCCATAGCGGGGTCCTACAATGAGCAGTTCTTC.

The sample holds one count of this clone. This rearrangement joins TRBV2 to TRBJ1-5; TRBD1 matches at 8 bases. The V gene end was trimmed by 6 bases and the J gene end by 5 bases; junction bases not matched to a gene: 6. The CDR3 has 14 amino acids. The germline CDR1 and CDR2 sequences are SNHLY and FYNNEI. CDR3: CASSADRGYQPQHF. Written as DNA, the CDR3 is TGTGCCAGCAGCGCTGACAGGGGTTATCAGCCCCAGCATTTT.

This chain links TRBV6-5 with TRBJ2-4; D remains unclear. V lost 2 bases and J 6 bases, leaving 14 bases between the germline ends. The length of the CDR3 is 15 residues. The germline CDR1 and CDR2 sequences are MNHEY and SVGAGI. The CDR3 DNA reads TGTGCCAGCAGTTACCCTGGACCTTGGGGAAACATTCAGTACTTC. This gives the protein CASSYPGPWGNIQYF.

In its sample, this clone was seen once. The chain couples TRBV5-5 to TRBJ1-2, with a weak D call TRBD1 (5 bases). The CDR3 extends over 14 amino acids. Germline values: CDR1 SGHKS, CDR2 YYEKEE (reference sequence). V was clipped by 1 base and J by 5 bases, with 12 bases between them. CDR3: CASSLWLTDYGYTF. The CDR3 nucleotides are TGTGCCAGCAGCTTGTGGCTGACAGATTATGGCTACACCTTC.

The table lists this clone with a count of one. This rearrangement joins TRBV18 to TRBJ2-3; TRBD1 aligns across 9 bases. CDR1 is KGHSH, CDR2 LQKENI, per germline. The CDR3 extends over 17 amino acids. V was pared by 6 bases and J by 9 bases, with 19 bases of the junction left unmatched. For the CDR3, the DNA is TGTGCCAGCTCGGCCATAGACGGACAGGGGATTGGTAACACGCAGTATTTT. Amino acid sequence: CASSAIDGQGIGNTQYF.

The chain recombines TRBV5-1 with TRBJ2-5; 7 nucleotides match TRBD1. With V trimmed by 0 bases and J by 2 bases, 4 bases remained unmatched. In germline, CDR1 is SGHRS, CDR2 YFSETQ. The CDR3 consists of 15 residues. DNA of the CDR3: TGCGCCAGCAGCTTGGTAGGACAGGATCAAGAGACCCAGTACTTC. It codes for CASSLVGQDQETQYF.

CDR3 coding DNA: TGTGCCAGCGCCGCTGGGGATGGGGACACCGGGGAGCTGTTTTTT. Translating gives CASAAGDGDTGELFF. The chain carries TRBV7-7 and TRBJ2-2; no clear D gene. V shed 8 bases and J shed 3 bases, with 16 bases lying between them. Germline loops: CDR1 SSHAT, CDR2 FNYEAQ (reference sequence). The CDR3 is made up of 15 amino acids.

J is TRBJ1-5 and V is TRBV2, with a weak D call TRBD1 (5 bases). The CDR3 has 13 residues. Per germline, CDR1 SNHLY and CDR2 FYNNEI. V was pared by 10 bases and J by 0 bases, with 10 bases between. CDR3 DNA sequence: TGTGCCATTGGGGGACTTAGCAATCAGCCCCAGCATTTT. It yields the protein CAIGGLSNQPQHF.

V usage is TRBV4-2 and J usage is TRBJ2-3, with a possible D match to TRBD2 (5 bases). CDR3 length: 13 residues. The V end was cut by 1 base, the J end by 6 bases, with 8 bases between. Germline V CDR1 and CDR2: LGHNA, YNFKEQ. The CDR3 protein is CASSQGEPDTQYF. The CDR3 DNA follows: TGTGCCAGCAGCCAAGGGGAGCCCGATACGCAGTATTTT.

The chain recombines TRBV29-1 with TRBJ2-1; D may be TRBD2 (6 bases). The germline V and J ends were trimmed by 7 bases and 8 bases, with 24 bases remaining between them. The CDR3 has 15 residues. Germline CDR1 reads SQVTM; CDR2 reads ANQGSEA. The CDR3 region is CSAEGRVAGIYEQFF. CDR3 nucleotide sequence: TGCAGCGCTGAGGGGCGGGTTGCGGGGATCTATGAGCAGTTCTTC.

The chain carries TRBV5-6 and TRBJ2-1; 8 nucleotides line up with TRBD2. In germline, CDR1 is SGHDT, CDR2 YYEEEE. With V trimmed by 0 bases and J by 7 bases, 12 bases remained unmatched. This CDR3 is 17 amino acids long. CDR3 amino acids: CASSLEFGTSGWNEQFF. The CDR3 DNA follows: TGTGCCAGCAGCTTGGAATTCGGGACTAGTGGTTGGAATGAGCAGTTCTTC.